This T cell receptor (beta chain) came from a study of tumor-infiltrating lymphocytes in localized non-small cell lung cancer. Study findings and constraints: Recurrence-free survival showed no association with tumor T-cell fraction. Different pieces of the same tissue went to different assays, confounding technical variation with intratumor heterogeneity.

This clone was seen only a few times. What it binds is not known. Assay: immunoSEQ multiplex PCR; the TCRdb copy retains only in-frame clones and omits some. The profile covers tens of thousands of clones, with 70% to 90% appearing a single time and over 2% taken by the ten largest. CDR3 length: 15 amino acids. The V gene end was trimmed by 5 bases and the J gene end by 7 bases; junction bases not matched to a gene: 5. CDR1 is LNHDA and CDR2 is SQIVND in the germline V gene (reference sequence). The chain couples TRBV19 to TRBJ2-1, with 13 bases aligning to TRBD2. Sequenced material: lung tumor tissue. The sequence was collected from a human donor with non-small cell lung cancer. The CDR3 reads CASSPTSGGMNEQFF. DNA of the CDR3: TGTGCCAGTAGTCCGACTAGCGGGGGGATGAATGAGCAGTTCTTC.